The following is a T cell receptor (beta chain) sequence with its context. Its antigen is unidentified. Under 3 months was the duration of disease in ophthalmopathy patients, who also had a Clinical Activity Score of at least 3 and a NOSPECS grade of at least 4. These data originate in a study of T cells in Graves' hyperthyroidism and ophthalmopathy. Amplification yielded TCR beta CDR3 regions, with RNA transcripts as the source. HTBI primers were employed in a first-round RT-PCR of the TCR CDR3. TCRdb redid the calling of the multiplex PCR reads with MiXCR, one entry per CDR3 protein. In the table there are roughly 640,000 distinct CDR3 sequences, about 16% of which are singletons. Study outcomes and limitations: Blood samples included most of the expanded thyroid clonotypes exceeding 0.001. Classification by a 13 V-J model distinguished ophthalmopathy from stable hyperthyroidism.

The junction had 3 bases not matched to a gene; V was cut back by 3 bases and J by 6 bases. Germline CDR1 and CDR2: SGHRS and YFSETQ. The CDR3 spans 16 residues. This sequence joins TRBV5-1 and TRBJ2-1; TRBD2 matches at 16 bases. The specimen sequenced was blood. The TCR comes from a woman in her 40s with Graves' ophthalmopathy. The CDR3 is CASSSGLAGGLNEQFF. DNA for the CDR3: TGCGCCAGCAGCTCGGGACTAGCGGGGGGGCTCAATGAGCAGTTCTTC.